The clone carrying this T cell receptor (beta chain) was picked up a small number of times. As yet, its antigen is unknown. This CDR3 spans 14 amino acids. Trimming cost V 7 bases and J 4 bases; bases outside gene matches: 8. Germline CDR1 MNHEY, CDR2 SVGEGT. The source of the sample is a study of vaccination and CD4 T cells after COVID-19. Study at large: Samples were taken after vaccination, a median of around 78 days after dose two, with a range of 14 to 241. Cells received overlapping spike peptides from SARS-CoV-2, HCoV-NL63, HCoV-OC43 and HCoV-229E as stimulation. Control cultures, each given a CEFX pool, an HIV-1 Nef pool, or no peptide, were included.

The Oncomine TCR Beta short-read assay sequenced DNA from cultured CD4+ T cells. TCRdb ran MiXCR on the PCR reads and lists one entry per CDR3 protein. The table includes about 12,000 distinct CDR3 sequences, roughly 60% detected once. The treatment here: 10-day PBMC culture with coronavirus spike peptide pools or control peptides (ViraFEST assay). ViraFEST sequenced TCRs after peptide-pool expansion of antigen-specific T cells. The material sequenced was CD4+ T cells from blood, cultured in vitro, taken before SARS-CoV-2 vaccination. This clonotype originated in a human donor who had recovered from COVID-19. The chain recombines TRBV6-2 or TRBV6-3 with TRBJ1-1; 8 nucleotides match TRBD1. CDR3 sequence reads: CASILDRGGTEAFF. CDR3 DNA: TGTGCCAGCATCCTAGACAGGGGTGGCACTGAAGCTTTCTTT.